The 3 T cell receptor beta chains in this list originate from one sample, sequenced in a study of blood T cell repertoires in COVID-19. TCRdb's table, derived via immunoSEQ multiplex PCR, lists solely in-frame clones and lacks some. The data hold 330,000 or so clones, with 87% observed a single time. The source material was peripheral blood. The receptors stem from a man aged 25-45 years with COVID-19, enrolled during active disease.

V gene TRBV5-1 combines with J gene TRBJ2-5; TRBD2 matches at 7 bases. The germline V gene has CDR1 SGHRS and CDR2 YFSETQ. Trimming cost V 4 bases and J 7 bases; bases outside gene matches: 10. The CDR3 covers 14 residues. CDR3 amino acids: CASSNAGDLGTQYF. CDR3 nucleotides: TGCGCCAGCAGCAACGCGGGGGACCTGGGGACCCAGTACTTC. The full variable domain, in which reference TRBV5-1 and TRBJ2-5 provide the parts outside the CDR3, is KAGVTQTPRYLIKTRGQQVTLSCSPISGHRSVSWYQQTPGQGLQFLFEYFSETQRNKGNFPGRFSGRQFSNSRSEMNVSTLELGDSALYLCASSNAGDLGTQYFGPGTRLLVL.

This clone was found many times. CDR3 coding DNA: TGTGCCAGCAGCTTAAGATCAGACAGGCGGTATTCACCCCTCCACTTT. Amino acids: CASSLRSDRRYSPLHF. This chain uses TRBV7-9 with TRBJ1-6, with D perhaps TRBD1 (6 bases). Germline V lookup: CDR1 SEHNR, CDR2 FQNEAQ (reference sequence). The CDR3 consists of 16 residues. The germline V and J ends were trimmed by 2 bases and 8 bases, with 16 bases remaining between them.

For the CDR3, the DNA is TGCGCCAGCAGCTTGACAGGGGGCGCGGTGAACTATGGCTACACCTTC. Translation gives CASSLTGGAVNYGYTF. The chain recombines TRBV5-1 with TRBJ1-2; 9 bases match TRBD1. Trimming took 1 base from V and 2 from J; bases not matched to a gene: 6. The CDR3 runs 16 residues. Germline CDR1 reads SGHRS; CDR2 reads YFSETQ.